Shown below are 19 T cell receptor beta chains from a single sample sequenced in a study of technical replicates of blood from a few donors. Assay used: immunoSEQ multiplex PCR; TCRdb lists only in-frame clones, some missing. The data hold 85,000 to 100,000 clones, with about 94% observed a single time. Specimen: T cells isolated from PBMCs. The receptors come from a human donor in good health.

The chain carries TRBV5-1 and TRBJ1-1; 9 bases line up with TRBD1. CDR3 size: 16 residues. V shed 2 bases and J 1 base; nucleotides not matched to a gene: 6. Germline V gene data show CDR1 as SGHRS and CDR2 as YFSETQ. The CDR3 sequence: CASSFGQGSSNTEAFF. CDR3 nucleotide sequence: TGCGCCAGCAGCTTCGGACAGGGGAGTTCGAACACTGAAGCTTTCTTT.

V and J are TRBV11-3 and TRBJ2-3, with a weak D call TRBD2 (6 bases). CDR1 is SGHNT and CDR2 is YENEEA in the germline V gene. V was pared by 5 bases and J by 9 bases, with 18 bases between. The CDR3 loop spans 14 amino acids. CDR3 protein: CASSLGPAGRTQYF. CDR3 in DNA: TGTGCCAGCAGCCTCGGGCCGGCGGGGCGCACGCAGTATTTT.

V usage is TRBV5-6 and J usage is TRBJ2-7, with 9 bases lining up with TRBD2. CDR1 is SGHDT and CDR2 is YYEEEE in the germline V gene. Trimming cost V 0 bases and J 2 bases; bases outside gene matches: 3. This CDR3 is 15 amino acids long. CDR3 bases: TGTGCCAGCAGCTTGGGGGCGGGAGGGCCCTACGAGCAGTACTTC. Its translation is CASSLGAGGPYEQYF.

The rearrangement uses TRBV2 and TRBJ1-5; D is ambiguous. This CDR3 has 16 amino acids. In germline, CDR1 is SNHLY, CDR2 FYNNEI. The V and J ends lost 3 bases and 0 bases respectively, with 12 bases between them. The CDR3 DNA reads TGTGCCAGCAGTGATTTGGCAGGCCATAGCAATCAGCCCCAGCATTTT. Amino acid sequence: CASSDLAGHSNQPQHF. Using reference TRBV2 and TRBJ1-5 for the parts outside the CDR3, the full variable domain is EPEVTQTPSHQVTQMGQEVILRCVPISNHLYFYWYRQILGQKVEFLVSFYNNEISEKSEIFDDQFSVERPDGSNFTLKIRSTKLEDSAMYFCASSDLAGHSNQPQHFGDGTRLSIL.

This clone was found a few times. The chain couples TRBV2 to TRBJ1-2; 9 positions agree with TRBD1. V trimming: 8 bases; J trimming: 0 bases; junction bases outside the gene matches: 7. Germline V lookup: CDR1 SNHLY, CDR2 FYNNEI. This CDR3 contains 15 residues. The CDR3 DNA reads TGTGCCAGCTATGGACAGGGGAAATCTAACTATGGCTACACCTTC. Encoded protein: CASYGQGKSNYGYTF.

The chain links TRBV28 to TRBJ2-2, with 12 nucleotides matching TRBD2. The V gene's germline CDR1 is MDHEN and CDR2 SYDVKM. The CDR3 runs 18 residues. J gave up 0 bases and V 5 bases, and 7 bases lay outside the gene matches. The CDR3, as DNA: TGTGCCAGCAGTCTCCCGGGACTAGCGGGCGCGAACACCGGGGAGCTGTTTTTT. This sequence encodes CASSLPGLAGANTGELFF.

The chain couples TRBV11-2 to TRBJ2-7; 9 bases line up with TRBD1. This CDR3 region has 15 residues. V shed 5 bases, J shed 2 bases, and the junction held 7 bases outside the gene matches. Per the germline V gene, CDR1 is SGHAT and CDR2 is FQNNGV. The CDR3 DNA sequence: TGTGCCAGCAGCCTAAACCGGGACAGGGCCTACGAGCAGTACTTC. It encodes CASSLNRDRAYEQYF.

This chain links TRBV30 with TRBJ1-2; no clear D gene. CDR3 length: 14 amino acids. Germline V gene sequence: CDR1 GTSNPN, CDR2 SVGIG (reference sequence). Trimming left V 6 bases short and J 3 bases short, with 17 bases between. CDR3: CACSTGGAYYGYTF. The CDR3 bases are TGTGCCTGTTCCACGGGAGGTGCGTACTATGGCTACACCTTC. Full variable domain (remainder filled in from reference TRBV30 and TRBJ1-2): SQTIHQWPATLVQPVGSPLSLECTVEGTSNPNLYWYRQAAGRGLQLLFYSVGIGQISSEVPQNLSASRPQDRQFILSSKKLLLSDSGFYLCACSTGGAYYGYTFGSGTRLTVV.

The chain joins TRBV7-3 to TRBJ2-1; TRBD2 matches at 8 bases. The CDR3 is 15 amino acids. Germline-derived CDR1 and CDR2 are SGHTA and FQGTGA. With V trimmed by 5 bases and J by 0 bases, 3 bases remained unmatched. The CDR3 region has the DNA TGTGCCAGCAGCCAGGGGACTAGCTCCTACAATGAGCAGTTCTTC. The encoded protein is CASSQGTSSYNEQFF.

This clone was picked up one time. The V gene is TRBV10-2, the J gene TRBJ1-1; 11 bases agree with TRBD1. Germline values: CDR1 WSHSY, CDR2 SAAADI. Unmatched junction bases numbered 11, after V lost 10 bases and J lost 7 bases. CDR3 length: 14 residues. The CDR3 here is CATTSRDRGYEAFF. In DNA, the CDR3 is TGCGCCACCACAAGCCGGGACAGGGGGTATGAAGCTTTCTTT.

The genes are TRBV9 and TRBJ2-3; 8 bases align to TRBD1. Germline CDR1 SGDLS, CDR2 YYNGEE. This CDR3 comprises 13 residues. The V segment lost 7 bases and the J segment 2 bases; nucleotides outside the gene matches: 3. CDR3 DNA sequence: TGTGCCAGCGGACAGGGACTCACAGATACGCAGTATTTT. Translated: CASGQGLTDTQYF.

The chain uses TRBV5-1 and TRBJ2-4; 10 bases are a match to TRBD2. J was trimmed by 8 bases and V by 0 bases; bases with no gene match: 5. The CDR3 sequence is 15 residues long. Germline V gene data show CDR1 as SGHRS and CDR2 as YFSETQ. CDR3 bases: TGCGCCAGCAGCTTGGAAGCCGGGACTAGCGACATTCAGTACTTC. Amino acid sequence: CASSLEAGTSDIQYF.

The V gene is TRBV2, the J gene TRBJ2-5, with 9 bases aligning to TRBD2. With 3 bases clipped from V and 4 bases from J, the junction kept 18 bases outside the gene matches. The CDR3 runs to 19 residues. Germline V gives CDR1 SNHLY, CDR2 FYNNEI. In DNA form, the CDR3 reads TGTGCCAGCAGTGAGCCCAGGACTAGCGAGAAGGGGGGGGCAGAGACCCAGTACTTC. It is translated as CASSEPRTSEKGGAETQYF.

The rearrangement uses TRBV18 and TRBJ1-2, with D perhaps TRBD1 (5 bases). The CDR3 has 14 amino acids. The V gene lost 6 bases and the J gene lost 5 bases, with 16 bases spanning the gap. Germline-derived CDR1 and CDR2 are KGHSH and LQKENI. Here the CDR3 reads CASSYERGGYGYTF. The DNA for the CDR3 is TGTGCCAGCTCGTACGAAAGGGGTGGTTATGGCTACACCTTC.

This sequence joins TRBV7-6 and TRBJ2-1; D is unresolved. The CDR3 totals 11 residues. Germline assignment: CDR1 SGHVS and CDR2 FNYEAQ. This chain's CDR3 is CASGFYNEQFF. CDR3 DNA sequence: TGTGCGTCAGGATTCTACAATGAGCAGTTCTTC.

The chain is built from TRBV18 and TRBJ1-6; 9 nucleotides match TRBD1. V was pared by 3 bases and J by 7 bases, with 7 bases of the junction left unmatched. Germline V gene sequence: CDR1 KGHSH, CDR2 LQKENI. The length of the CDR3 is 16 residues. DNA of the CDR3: TGTGCCAGCTCACCCTCCGGGACAGGGAGGAATTCACCCCTCCACTTT. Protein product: CASSPSGTGRNSPLHF.

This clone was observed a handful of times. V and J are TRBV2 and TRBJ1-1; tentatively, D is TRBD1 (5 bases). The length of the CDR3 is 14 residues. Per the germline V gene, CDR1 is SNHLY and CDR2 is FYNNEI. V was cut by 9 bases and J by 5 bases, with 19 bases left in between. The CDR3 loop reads CASFHPRGMTEAFF. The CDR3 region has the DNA TGTGCCAGTTTTCACCCTCGGGGGATGACTGAAGCTTTCTTT.

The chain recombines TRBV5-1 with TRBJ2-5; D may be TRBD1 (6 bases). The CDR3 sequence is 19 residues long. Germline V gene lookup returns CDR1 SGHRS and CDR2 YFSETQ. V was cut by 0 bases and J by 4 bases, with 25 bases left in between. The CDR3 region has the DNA TGCGCCAGCAGCTTGGCCGCGACAGGACAGAGCCGTAACCGAGAGACCCAGTACTTC. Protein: CASSLAATGQSRNRETQYF.

This CDR3 is CASSRSVLAGGLYEQYF. The DNA of the CDR3 is TGTGCCAGTAGTAGATCGGTACTAGCGGGAGGGCTCTACGAGCAGTACTTC. The chain employs TRBV19 and TRBJ2-7; TRBD2 agrees at 13 bases. The CDR3 consists of 17 residues. Unmatched junction bases numbered 9, after V lost 4 bases and J lost 3 bases. Germline V gene sequence: CDR1 LNHDA, CDR2 SQIVND (reference sequence).